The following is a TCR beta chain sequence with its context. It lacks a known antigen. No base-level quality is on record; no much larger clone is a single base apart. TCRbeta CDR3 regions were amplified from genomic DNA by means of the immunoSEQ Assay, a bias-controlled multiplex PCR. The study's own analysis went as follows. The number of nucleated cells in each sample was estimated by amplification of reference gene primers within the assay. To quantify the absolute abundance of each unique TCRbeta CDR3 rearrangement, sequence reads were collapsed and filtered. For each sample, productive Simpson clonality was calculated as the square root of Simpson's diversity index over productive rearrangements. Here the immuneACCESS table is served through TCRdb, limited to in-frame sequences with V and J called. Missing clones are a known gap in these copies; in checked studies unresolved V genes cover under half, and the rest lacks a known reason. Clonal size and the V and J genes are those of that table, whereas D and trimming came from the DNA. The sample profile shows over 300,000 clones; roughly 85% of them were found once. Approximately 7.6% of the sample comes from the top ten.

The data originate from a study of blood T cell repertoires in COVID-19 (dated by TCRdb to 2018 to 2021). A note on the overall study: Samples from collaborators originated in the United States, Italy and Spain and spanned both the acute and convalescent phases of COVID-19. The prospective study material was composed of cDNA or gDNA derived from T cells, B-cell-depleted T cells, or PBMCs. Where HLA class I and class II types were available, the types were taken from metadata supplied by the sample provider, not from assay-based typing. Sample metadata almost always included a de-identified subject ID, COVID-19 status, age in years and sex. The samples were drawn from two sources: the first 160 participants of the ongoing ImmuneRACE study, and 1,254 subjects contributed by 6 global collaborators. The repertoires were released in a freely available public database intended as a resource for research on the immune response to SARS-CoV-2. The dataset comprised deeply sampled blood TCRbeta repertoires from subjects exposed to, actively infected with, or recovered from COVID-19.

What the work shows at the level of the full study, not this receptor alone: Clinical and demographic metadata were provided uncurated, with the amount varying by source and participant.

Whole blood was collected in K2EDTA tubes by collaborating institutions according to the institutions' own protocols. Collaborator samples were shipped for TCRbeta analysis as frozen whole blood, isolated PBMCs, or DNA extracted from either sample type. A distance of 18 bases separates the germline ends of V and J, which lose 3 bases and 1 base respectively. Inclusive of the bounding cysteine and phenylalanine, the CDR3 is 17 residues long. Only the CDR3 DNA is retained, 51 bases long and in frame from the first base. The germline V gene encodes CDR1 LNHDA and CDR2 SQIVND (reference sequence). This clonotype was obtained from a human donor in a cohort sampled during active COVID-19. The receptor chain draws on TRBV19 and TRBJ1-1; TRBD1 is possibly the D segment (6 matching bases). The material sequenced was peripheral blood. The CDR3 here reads CASSIPGGGRRNTEAFF. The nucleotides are TGTGCCAGTAGTATCCCCGGGGGGGGGCGACGGAACACTGAAGCTTTCTTT.